Below, 16 T cell receptor beta chains from the same sample are listed, as sequenced in a study of vaccination and CD4 T cells after COVID-19. The treatment here: roughly ten-day PBMC culture with coronavirus spike peptide pools or control peptides (ViraFEST assay). CD4+ T cells that had been cultured provided DNA sequenced with the Oncomine TCR Beta short-read assay. TCRdb recomputed calls from the PCR reads with MiXCR, one row per CDR3 protein. The repertoire consists of over 15,000 distinct CDR3 sequences, with about three quarters occurring once and the leading ten covering 4.6%. Their antigen targets remain unknown. Sequenced: CD4+ T cells from blood, cultured in vitro. The receptors derive from a human donor who had recovered from COVID-19.

This chain joins TRBV6-5 and TRBJ1-2, with TRBD1 identical over 8 bases. With 0 bases clipped from V and 7 bases from J, the junction kept 16 bases outside the gene matches. This CDR3 comprises 18 residues. Looked up from germline, CDR1 is MNHEY and CDR2 is SVGAGI. CDR3 DNA sequence: TGTGCCAGCAGTTACTCGAATCAGGCAGGGGGCGCCCGGGGTGGCTACACCTTC. Amino acids: CASSYSNQAGGARGGYTF.

V gene TRBV20-1 combines with J gene TRBJ1-1; tentatively, D is TRBD1 (6 bases). V was clipped by 5 bases and J by 0 bases, with 13 bases between them. Germline CDR1 and CDR2: DFQATT and SNEGSKA (reference sequence). This CDR3 has 14 amino acids. The CDR3 DNA follows: TGCAGTGCTCCCGGGGGGGCAATGAACACTGAAGCTTTCTTT. Translating it yields CSAPGGAMNTEAFF.

V usage is TRBV25-1 and J usage is TRBJ1-6; D is undetermined. This CDR3 is 14 amino acids long. Germline V gene sequence: CDR1 MGHDK, CDR2 SYGVNS. V lost 8 bases and J 0 bases, leaving 8 bases between the germline ends. CDR3 protein: CASQQSSYNSPLHF. The CDR3 DNA reads as TGTGCCAGCCAACAAAGCTCCTATAATTCACCCCTCCACTTT.

The chain has TRBV4-3 and TRBJ2-2; TRBD2 agrees at 8 bases. This CDR3 is built from 15 residues. The germline CDR1 and CDR2 sequences are LGHNA and YSLEER. The trim removed 4 bases at V and 6 bases at J, leaving 7 bases unmatched. In nucleotides, the CDR3 is TGCGCCAGCAGCCGAGTGGGGACTAGGGCCGGGGAGCTGTTTTTT. It translates to CASSRVGTRAGELFF.

This clonotype was observed a single time. The chain employs TRBV7-3 and TRBJ1-2; D is ambiguous. CDR3 length equals 10 residues. Per the germline V gene, CDR1 is SGHTA and CDR2 is FQGTGA. The V gene lost 5 bases and the J gene lost 13 bases, with 11 bases spanning the gap. As DNA, the CDR3 is TGTGCCAGCAGCCCTCGGGTGGGCACCTTC. Translated, it gives CASSPRVGTF.

This clonotype was detected a few times. This chain links TRBV7-9 with TRBJ2-5; weak D call: TRBD2 (6 bases). The CDR3 runs 14 residues. The germline gives CDR1 SEHNR, CDR2 FQNEAQ (reference sequence). V shed 5 bases and J shed 2 bases, with 12 bases lying between them. The chain's CDR3 is CASSRAGGQETQYF. CDR3 DNA sequence: TGTGCCAGCAGCAGAGCGGGCGGGCAAGAGACCCAGTACTTC.

V gene TRBV24-1 combines with J gene TRBJ2-7; 13 bases match TRBD2. This CDR3 is 15 amino acids long. Germline V gives CDR1 KGHDR, CDR2 SFDVKD. Trimming took 5 bases from V and 3 from J; bases not matched to a gene: 3. The CDR3 DNA follows: TGTGCCACCAGTGCTGGGACTAGCGGGGACTACGAGCAGTACTTC. Encoded protein: CATSAGTSGDYEQYF.

This chain joins TRBV20-1 and TRBJ2-3; 9 bases are shared with TRBD2. Germline CDR1 DFQATT, CDR2 SNEGSKA (reference sequence). The CDR3 sequence is 15 residues long. The ends lost 5 bases at V and 1 base at J; junction bases unmatched: 7. The CDR3 sequence is CSAGGGEGGTDTQYF. The CDR3 nucleotides read TGCAGTGCTGGCGGGGGGGAGGGGGGCACAGATACGCAGTATTTT.

This clonotype was recorded a few times. The chain recombines TRBV20-1 with TRBJ2-3, with 9 bases fitting TRBD2. CDR1 and CDR2 (germline): DFQATT, SNEGSKA (reference sequence). The CDR3 contains 16 residues. The J segment lost 5 bases and the V segment lost 5 bases, leaving 14 bases of the junction unmatched. CDR3 in DNA: TGCAGTGCTTACTTTAGCGGGAGAAGGGTGGAAGATACGCAGTATTTT. It encodes CSAYFSGRRVEDTQYF.

The V call is TRBV24-1, the J call TRBJ1-3; D remains unclear. Germline V CDR1 and CDR2: KGHDR, SFDVKD. The CDR3 extends over 16 amino acids. V gave up 4 bases and J gave up 5 bases, with 17 bases separating them. CDR3 sequence (DNA): TGTGCCACCAGTGACCTCCGACCCCCTGAACGAAACACCATATATTTT. This codes for CATSDLRPPERNTIYF.

V gene TRBV28 combines with J gene TRBJ1-2; 8 bases fit TRBD1. V dropped 4 bases and J dropped 6; count of bases not matched to a gene: 16. The CDR3 has 17 amino acids. From germline, CDR1 is MDHEN and CDR2 SYDVKM. The CDR3 loop reads CASSSQPGTGRDHGYTF. The CDR3 region has the DNA TGTGCCAGCAGTTCACAGCCCGGGACAGGCCGGGACCATGGCTACACCTTC.

This chain links TRBV7-9 with TRBJ1-2; TRBD1 matches 8 bases. With V trimmed by 5 bases and J by 2 bases, 10 bases remained unmatched. Germline-derived CDR1 and CDR2 are SEHNR and FQNEAQ (reference sequence). The CDR3 spans 16 residues. The CDR3 protein is CASSPTNQGANYGYTF. DNA of the CDR3: TGTGCCAGCAGCCCCACGAATCAGGGGGCCAACTATGGCTACACCTTC.

This clonotype was found a few times. The rearrangement joins TRBV27 to TRBJ1-6; D uncertain. Trimming cost V 6 bases and J 0 bases, with 12 bases left between them. CDR1 and CDR2 from the germline V gene are MNHEY and SMNVEV (reference sequence). The CDR3 covers 16 residues. The CDR3 here is CASSYTLSSYNSPLHF. CDR3 DNA sequence: TGTGCCAGCAGCTACACGTTGAGCTCCTATAATTCACCCCTCCACTTT.

V usage is TRBV7-3 and J usage is TRBJ2-1; no firm D call. The CDR3 consists of 12 residues. The V end lost 3 bases, the J end lost 7 bases, and 7 bases lay between the germline ends. Germline CDR1 and CDR2: SGHTA and FQGTGA. The DNA for the CDR3 is TGTGCCAGCAGCTTGGGCGAAAATGAGCAGTTCTTC. Protein sequence: CASSLGENEQFF. Combining the CDR3 with reference TRBV7-3 and TRBJ2-1 gives the whole variable domain GAGVSQTPSNKVTEKGKYVELRCDPISGHTALYWYRQSLGQGPEFLIYFQGTGAADDSGLPNDRFFAVRPEGSVSTLKIQRTERGDSAVYLCASSLGENEQFFGPGTRLTVL.

The chain combines TRBV11-2 with TRBJ1-2; weak D call: TRBD1 (5 bases). The CDR3 totals 13 residues. Germline CDR1 SGHAT, CDR2 FQNNGV. Trimming cost V 0 bases and J 10 bases, with 12 bases left between them. The CDR3 here is CASSLDRRGTYTF. CDR3 nucleotide sequence: TGTGCCAGCAGCTTAGATCGGAGGGGTACCTACACCTTC.

The chain couples TRBV7-2 to TRBJ2-2; 9 bases line up with TRBD1. The CDR3 has 16 amino acids. Trimming at V came to 2 bases and at J to 4 bases, leaving 5 bases not matched to a gene. The germline gives CDR1 SGHTA, CDR2 FQGNSA. The CDR3 loop is CASSLTGGRGTGELFF. In DNA, the CDR3 is TGTGCCAGCAGCTTAACAGGGGGCAGAGGCACCGGGGAGCTGTTTTTT.